The 23 T cell receptor beta chains listed next were all sequenced from one sample in a study of blood T cell repertoires in COVID-19. Some clones are missing from TCRdb's copy, which holds only in-frame ones; the method was immunoSEQ multiplex PCR. The repertoire holds about 280,000 clones, with roughly 80% as singletons. Sequencing input: PBMCs or T cells enriched from blood (not recorded which). The receptors derive from a man aged 40-55 years who had been exposed to COVID-19.

This sequence joins TRBV10-3 and TRBJ2-3; TRBD2 aligns across 9 bases. The length of the CDR3 is 15 residues. The germline V gene encodes CDR1 ENHRY and CDR2 SYGVKD. J gave up 1 base and V 6 bases, and 5 bases lay outside the gene matches. Here the CDR3 reads CAIRGRTSGTDTQYF. CDR3 coding DNA: TGTGCCATCAGGGGGCGGACTAGCGGCACAGATACGCAGTATTTT.

This clone was observed a handful of times. V is TRBV7-9 and J is TRBJ2-7, with D tentatively TRBD1 (5 bases). Germline loops: CDR1 SEHNR, CDR2 FQNEAQ (reference sequence). The CDR3 totals 15 residues. V was trimmed by 4 bases and J by 3 bases, leaving 16 bases between them. Here the CDR3 reads CASSSYRTANYEQYF. The CDR3 DNA reads TGTGCCAGCAGCTCCTACAGGACGGCCAACTACGAGCAGTACTTC.

This clone was recorded once. The V call is TRBV6-2 or TRBV6-3, the J call TRBJ1-5, with TRBD1 identical over 7 bases. V dropped 5 bases and J dropped 3; count of bases not matched to a gene: 4. CDR1 is MNHEY, CDR2 SVGEGT, per germline. The CDR3 contains 14 residues. The CDR3: CASSETGFNQPQHF. The CDR3 DNA reads as TGTGCCAGCAGTGAGACAGGGTTCAATCAGCCCCAGCATTTT.

This clone appeared once. The rearrangement joins TRBV24-1 to TRBJ2-1; 8 bases agree with TRBD2. The CDR3 covers 16 residues. Germline values: CDR1 KGHDR, CDR2 SFDVKD. With 9 bases clipped from V and 7 bases from J, the junction kept 16 bases outside the gene matches. In DNA, the CDR3 is TGTGCCACCGAGTTTGACGGGAGGGCCGATGTGAATGAGCAGTTCTTC. It encodes CATEFDGRADVNEQFF.

The chain is built from TRBV30 and TRBJ2-3; 9 positions match TRBD1. J was trimmed by 8 bases and V by 3 bases; bases with no gene match: 3. Germline CDR1 is GTSNPN and CDR2 is SVGIG (reference sequence). The CDR3 extends over 12 amino acids. The CDR3 spells CAWRNRGRTQYF. The CDR3 nucleotides read TGTGCCTGGAGGAACAGGGGGCGTACGCAGTATTTT.

V and J are TRBV10-2 and TRBJ1-4, with D hard to call. The V end was cut by 6 bases, the J end by 2 bases, with 13 bases between. The CDR3 contains 15 residues. CDR1 is WSHSY, CDR2 SAAADI, per germline. Here the CDR3 reads CASSRGGVTNEKLFF. As DNA, the CDR3 is TGCGCCAGCAGCCGTGGCGGGGTCACTAATGAAAAACTGTTTTTT.

The chain employs TRBV19 and TRBJ1-3; D not certain. Trimming removed 9 bases from V and 7 bases from J, with 19 bases in between. The germline V gene encodes CDR1 LNHDA and CDR2 SQIVND (reference sequence). There are 14 residues in the CDR3. The DNA of the CDR3 is TGTGCCAGCAGTTCTATGGGCAGAAGTAACACCATATATTTT. Its translation is CASSSMGRSNTIYF.

V gene TRBV30 combines with J gene TRBJ2-1; TRBD2 is a possible D gene (5 bases). This CDR3 contains 12 residues. V lost 5 bases to trimming and J lost 8 bases, with 13 bases between them. Germline V lookup: CDR1 GTSNPN, CDR2 SVGIG (reference sequence). The DNA for the CDR3 is TGTGCCTGGTCGACCCTCGGGGATGAGCAGTTCTTC. This encodes CAWSTLGDEQFF.

The CDR3 is CASSTGGTGASPLHF. The CDR3 coding sequence is TGTGCCAGCTCTACTGGCGGGACAGGGGCATCACCCCTCCACTTT. The chain is built from TRBV2 and TRBJ1-6; 10 nucleotides match TRBD1. Germline assignment: CDR1 SNHLY and CDR2 FYNNEI. There are 15 residues in the CDR3. V shed 8 bases and J 10 bases; nucleotides not matched to a gene: 11.

The table lists this clone with a count of one. The chain uses TRBV12-3 or TRBV12-4 and TRBJ2-1; 8 nucleotides align to TRBD2. This CDR3 contains 11 residues. V was clipped by 6 bases and J by 9 bases; unmatched bases: 1. The CDR3 region has the DNA TGTGCCAGCAGCGGGAGGGGTGAGCAGTTCTTC. Protein product: CASSGRGEQFF.

This clone was recorded at least ten times. The chain recombines TRBV4-1 with TRBJ1-4; D possibly corresponds to TRBD1 (5 bases). Germline-derived CDR1 and CDR2 are MGHRA and YSYEKL. The V gene lost 1 base and the J gene lost 8 bases, with 20 bases spanning the gap. The CDR3 runs 17 residues. CDR3 nucleotides: TGCGCCAGCAGCCAAGGCCGTGCGGGGCTTCTTGGGGAAAAACTGTTTTTT. Its protein is CASSQGRAGLLGEKLFF.

The chain links TRBV6-1 to TRBJ2-5, with D perhaps TRBD1 (5 bases). Trimming took 1 base from V and 5 from J, leaving 14 bases between them. Germline V gene data show CDR1 as MNHNS and CDR2 as SASEGT. The CDR3 consists of 15 residues. The chain's CDR3 is CASSEGDDSVETQYF. Here the CDR3 DNA reads TGTGCCAGCAGTGAAGGGGATGACAGCGTGGAGACCCAGTACTTC.

This clone showed up just once. This chain joins TRBV1 and TRBJ1-4; the table's D call, TRBD1, was not checked against the DNA. TRBV1 corresponds to a pseudogene. The CDR3 totals 15 residues. CDR3 protein: CTSRDYRQGNEKLFF. CDR3 sequence (DNA): TGCACCAGCAGGGATTATAGACAGGGAAATGAAAAACTGTTTTTT.

The genes are TRBV4-1 and TRBJ2-1; D might be TRBD2 (5 bases). Germline V gene sequence: CDR1 MGHRA, CDR2 YSYEKL. V gave up 3 bases and J gave up 0 bases, with 9 bases separating them. There are 15 residues in the CDR3. The CDR3 DNA follows: TGCGCCAGCAGCCAGACGGGGAGCTCCTACAATGAGCAGTTCTTC. Translating gives CASSQTGSSYNEQFF.

The chain combines TRBV7-9 with TRBJ1-2; the D gene is possibly TRBD1 (5 bases). Germline V CDR1 and CDR2: SEHNR, FQNEAQ (reference sequence). CDR3 length equals 18 residues. The V gene lost 4 bases and the J gene lost 6 bases, with 27 bases spanning the gap. In DNA form, the CDR3 reads TGTGCCAGCAGCTCCCGATTATGGGGGAGGGGCAGAAGGGATGGCTACACCTTC. This gives the protein CASSSRLWGRGRRDGYTF.

The chain carries TRBV9 and TRBJ2-1; 13 bases agree with TRBD2. This CDR3 is built from 16 residues. In germline, CDR1 is SGDLS, CDR2 YYNGEE. V shed 0 bases and J 5 bases; nucleotides not matched to a gene: 2. CDR3 amino acids: CASSVGGTSGNNEQFF. DNA for the CDR3: TGTGCCAGCAGCGTAGGGGGGACTAGCGGGAACAATGAGCAGTTCTTC.

The rearrangement links TRBV29-1 to TRBJ1-1, with D possibly TRBD1 on 5 matching bases. Looked up from germline, CDR1 is SQVTM and CDR2 is ANQGSEA. Trimming removed 5 bases from V and 5 bases from J, with 15 bases in between. This CDR3 spans 13 amino acids. CDR3 bases: TGCAGCGTTACGGGGGTCCTGCGGACTGAAGCTTTCTTT. Translation: CSVTGVLRTEAFF.

This rearrangement joins TRBV2 to TRBJ2-1, with D possibly matching TRBD2 (5 bases). V was cut by 6 bases and J by 0 bases, with 24 bases left in between. Germline values: CDR1 SNHLY, CDR2 FYNNEI. CDR3 length: 19 amino acids. The CDR3 sequence: CASSRTPYLALSSYNEQFF. The CDR3 nucleotides are TGTGCCAGCAGCCGAACCCCCTATCTAGCTCTAAGCTCCTACAATGAGCAGTTCTTC.

The rearrangement links TRBV14 to TRBJ2-3; possibly TRBD2 for D (5 bases). The germline CDR1 and CDR2 sequences are SGHDN and FVKESK. The V end was cut by 2 bases, the J end by 2 bases, with 14 bases between. This CDR3 comprises 16 residues. DNA of the CDR3: TGTGCCAGCAGCCAACAACGAACTAGTAACACAGATACGCAGTATTTT. It encodes CASSQQRTSNTDTQYF.

The V call is TRBV5-6, the J call TRBJ1-2, with 8 positions matching TRBD1. Trimming at V came to 1 base and at J to 6 bases, leaving 8 bases not matched to a gene. CDR1 is SGHDT and CDR2 is YYEEEE in the germline V gene. This CDR3 region has 15 residues. CDR3: CASSLYNQGAHGYTF. The DNA for the CDR3 is TGTGCCAGCAGCTTGTATAATCAGGGGGCGCATGGCTACACCTTC. The full variable domain, with the rest looked up from reference TRBV5-6 and TRBJ1-2, is DAGVTQSPTHLIKTRGQQVTLRCSPKSGHDTVSWYQQALGQGPQFIFQYYEEEERQRGNFPDRFSGHQFPNYSSELNVNALLLGDSALYLCASSLYNQGAHGYTFGSGTRLTVV.

This clone was observed once. The rearrangement uses TRBV30 and TRBJ2-3; D is ambiguous. Trimming took 3 bases from V and 4 from J, leaving 8 bases between them. The CDR3 sequence is 12 residues long. Per the germline V gene, CDR1 is GTSNPN and CDR2 is SVGIG (reference sequence). DNA of the CDR3: TGTGCCTGGAGAGTGTCAGCAGATACGCAGTATTTT. The encoded protein is CAWRVSADTQYF.

This chain uses TRBV24-1 with TRBJ2-5, with a tentative D call TRBD1 (6 bases). V was clipped by 4 bases and J by 0 bases, with 11 bases between them. Germline lookup yields CDR1 KGHDR and CDR2 SFDVKD. CDR3 length: 15 amino acids. The CDR3 is CATSELQGYQETQYF. The DNA for the CDR3 is TGTGCCACCAGTGAGCTACAGGGATACCAAGAGACCCAGTACTTC.

Here the CDR3 DNA reads TGTGCCAGTAGTAAAACTAGCGGGAGTCTGGCAGAGACCCAGTACTTC. Translated, it gives CASSKTSGSLAETQYF. V usage is TRBV19 and J usage is TRBJ2-5, with 11 positions matching TRBD2. Germline values: CDR1 LNHDA, CDR2 SQIVND (reference sequence). The V and J ends lost 4 bases and 4 bases, in that order; junction bases with no gene match: 8. The CDR3 length is 16 residues.